This T cell receptor (beta chain) originates from a study of shared clonotypes between healthy human individuals. Produced via immunoSEQ multiplex PCR; TCRdb's table is partial and in-frame only. The sample lists around 1,100,000 clones, 60% to 80% occurring once. This CDR3 has 15 residues. Between the trimmed V and J ends, which lost 2 bases and 4 bases, there was a span of 17 bases. Germline CDR1 reads GTSNPN; CDR2 reads SVGIG (reference sequence). The sequencing input was memory CD4+ T cells from PBMCs. As to subset: CD45RA-negative fraction. This clonotype originated in a man aged 18 to 35 in good health. Some clones in this sample may be carry-over from other donors' samples. The V gene is TRBV30, the J gene TRBJ1-2, with a tentative D call TRBD1 (5 bases). The CDR3: CAWSCRDWGSYGYTF. In DNA, the CDR3 is TGTGCCTGGAGTTGCCGGGACTGGGGATCCTATGGCTACACCTTC.